This TCR beta chain was retrieved from a study of cytomegalovirus exposure and HLA in healthy donors. Vbeta (60) and Jbeta (13) primers were used in the PCR. Profiling relied on immunoSEQ multiplex PCR, and the TCRdb table lists in-frame clones only, not all of them. Of approximately 150,000 clones in the sample, 65% to 80% were seen once. V shed 5 bases and J shed 6 bases, with 18 bases lying between them. This CDR3 has 15 amino acids. In germline, CDR1 is SSHAT, CDR2 FNYEAQ (reference sequence). The TCR sequence derives from a middle-aged woman in good health and CMV-seropositive. The chain links TRBV7-7 to TRBJ2-3; maybe TRBD2 (6 bases). The material sequenced was PBMCs. CDR3 sequence reads: CASSLGGSVWDTQYF. In nucleotides, the CDR3 is TGTGCCAGCAGCCTTGGGGGGAGTGTTTGGGATACGCAGTATTTT.